The 5 T cell receptor beta chains given below trace back to one sample, sequenced in a study of vaccination effects on CD4 cells after COVID-19. Only in-frame clones appear in the TCRdb table, and some are missing; sequencing was by immunoSEQ multiplex PCR. The sample has roughly 55,000 clones, roughly 78% seen once. Before sequencing, viral peptide pools were used by the ViraFEST assay to expand antigen-specific CD4+ T cells. The authors isolated CD4+ T cells after around nine days of culture. As their vaccination, participants received two doses of either BNT162b2 or mRNA-1273. The antigens of these receptors remain unknown. Specimen: CD4+ T cells from PBMCs cultured with HCoV-OC43 spike peptides, collected after COVID-19 vaccination. The subset denotes: HCoV-OC43 spike overlapping peptide pool stimulation. The receptors were gathered from a human donor who received a COVID-19 vaccine.

V gene TRBV6-6 combines with J gene TRBJ1-4, with TRBD1 as a possible D gene (6 bases). Germline V gene sequence: CDR1 MNHNY, CDR2 SVGAGI (reference sequence). The CDR3 extends over 14 amino acids. The V end lost 6 bases, the J end lost 4 bases, and 12 bases lay between the germline ends. The CDR3 region has the DNA TGTGCCAGCAGCCAGGGGTGGGGTAATGAAAAACTGTTTTTT. Translated: CASSQGWGNEKLFF.

The gene calls are TRBV19 and TRBJ2-5; D ambiguous. The V end lost 3 bases, the J end lost 2 bases, and 1 base lay between the germline ends. The CDR3 is 11 amino acids. CDR1 is LNHDA and CDR2 is SQIVND in the germline V gene (reference sequence). The CDR3 DNA follows: TGTGCCAGTAGTATTCAAGAGACCCAGTACTTC. Its translation: CASSIQETQYF. Complete variable domain (other parts from reference TRBV19 and TRBJ2-5): DGGITQSPKYLFRKEGQNVTLSCEQNLNHDAMYWYRQDPGQGLRLIYYSQIVNDFQKGDIAEGYSVSREKKESFPLTVTSAQKNPTAFYLCASSIQETQYFGPGTRLLVL.

The chain carries TRBV5-1 and TRBJ2-1; maybe TRBD2 (6 bases). The germline CDR1 and CDR2 sequences are SGHRS and YFSETQ. Trimming left V 5 bases short and J 2 bases short, with 14 bases between. This CDR3 has 15 amino acids. For the CDR3, the DNA is TGCGCCAGCAGGGGCGGGGTTATAACCTACAATGAGCAGTTCTTC. Its protein product is CASRGGVITYNEQFF. The entire variable domain, with the rest obtained from reference TRBV5-1 and TRBJ2-1, is as follows: KAGVTQTPRYLIKTRGQQVTLSCSPISGHRSVSWYQQTPGQGLQFLFEYFSETQRNKGNFPGRFSGRQFSNSRSEMNVSTLELGDSALYLCASRGGVITYNEQFFGPGTRLTVL.

V usage is TRBV7-3 and J usage is TRBJ2-2; the match to TRBD2 covers 9 bases. V lost 2 bases to trimming and J lost 6 bases; unmatched junction nucleotides: 16. The germline CDR1 and CDR2 sequences are SGHTA and FQGTGA. This CDR3 has 19 residues. CDR3 sequence reads: CASSLLAPYSGGVAGELFF. The CDR3, as DNA: TGTGCCAGCAGCTTATTGGCCCCTTATAGCGGGGGAGTCGCCGGGGAGCTGTTTTTT.

The chain carries TRBV6-5 and TRBJ1-5; D perhaps matches TRBD1 (5 bases). The germline V and J ends were trimmed by 6 bases and 0 bases, with 12 bases remaining between them. The CDR3 runs 15 residues. Per the germline V gene, CDR1 is MNHEY and CDR2 is SVGAGI. The CDR3 sequence: CASSLKGYSNQPQHF. The DNA of the CDR3 is TGTGCCAGCAGCTTAAAGGGGTATAGCAATCAGCCCCAGCATTTT.